Below, 8 T cell receptor beta chains from the same sample are listed, as sequenced in a study of metastatic and nonmetastatic thyroid tumors. All patients were untreated before thyroid surgery. TCRdb re-clonotyped the PCR reads through MiXCR. The sample carries 8,000 to 10,000 clones, roughly 36% recorded once. The sequencing input was tumor tissue. These receptors all come from a female donor with papillary thyroid cancer or a benign thyroid nodule (not recorded which). Some clones in this sample may be carry-over from other donors' samples.

In its sample, this clone is medium-sized. The rearrangement joins TRBV24-1 to TRBJ2-1, with 8 bases matching TRBD2. This CDR3 region has 13 residues. Germline V lookup: CDR1 KGHDR, CDR2 SFDVKD. The J segment lost 2 bases and the V segment lost 7 bases, leaving 0 bases of the junction unmatched. CDR3 nucleotide sequence: TGTGCCACCAGCGGGGGGGCCTACAATGAGCAGTTCTTC. Its translation: CATSGGAYNEQFF.

This clone showed up just a few times. The chain recombines TRBV28 with TRBJ2-7, with TRBD1 identical over 11 bases. Trimming at V came to 5 bases and at J to 3 bases, leaving 12 bases not matched to a gene. Germline V lookup: CDR1 MDHEN, CDR2 SYDVKM. The CDR3 is 17 amino acids. The CDR3 sequence is CASSPRRSGTGGYEQYF. Here the CDR3 DNA reads TGTGCCAGCAGTCCTCGGAGATCCGGGACAGGGGGCTACGAGCAGTACTTC.

This clone showed up many times. CDR3: CASSFGGNTEAFF. The CDR3 coding sequence is TGTGCCAGCAGCTTTGGGGGAAACACTGAAGCTTTCTTT. The J gene is TRBJ1-1, the V gene TRBV7-9; tentatively, D is TRBD1 (5 bases). From germline, CDR1 is SEHNR and CDR2 FQNEAQ (reference sequence). The CDR3 consists of 13 residues. V was cut by 3 bases and J by 2 bases, with 7 bases left in between.

The chain employs TRBV7-9 and TRBJ1-4; D might be TRBD1 (5 bases). CDR1 SEHNR and CDR2 FQNEAQ come from the germline V gene (reference sequence). Trimming took 3 bases from V and 3 from J, leaving 8 bases between them. This CDR3 has 14 amino acids. This CDR3 reads CASSFGGANEKLFF. As DNA, the CDR3 is TGTGCCAGCAGCTTCGGGGGGGCTAATGAAAAACTGTTTTTT.

This clone was detected many times. The V gene is TRBV25-1, the J gene TRBJ2-3, with 7 nucleotides matching TRBD1. The CDR3 length is 17 residues. Germline V gives CDR1 MGHDK, CDR2 SYGVNS. V was pared by 4 bases and J by 2 bases, with 12 bases of the junction left unmatched. The CDR3 DNA sequence: TGTGCCAGCAGTGGCTTCTCTGGGGACAGAGCCACAGATACGCAGTATTTT. Its translation is CASSGFSGDRATDTQYF.

This chain's CDR3 is CASSSARGGSSYNEQFF. CDR3 coding DNA: TGTGCCAGCAGTAGTGCTAGGGGCGGGAGCTCCTACAATGAGCAGTTCTTC. The rearrangement uses TRBV2 and TRBJ2-1; TRBD2 agrees at 7 bases. The germline CDR1 and CDR2 sequences are SNHLY and FYNNEI. The V gene end was trimmed by 5 bases and the J gene end by 0 bases; junction bases not matched to a gene: 10. This CDR3 has 17 amino acids. The whole variable domain, filled in from reference TRBV2 and TRBJ2-1, reads EPEVTQTPSHQVTQMGQEVILRCVPISNHLYFYWYRQILGQKVEFLVSFYNNEISEKSEIFDDQFSVERPDGSNFTLKIRSTKLEDSAMYFCASSSARGGSSYNEQFFGPGTRLTVL.

As for this clone: The junction does not match germline at one end; this may be a read error. This chain links TRBV2 with TRBJ2-6, with 11 bases lining up with TRBD1. The CDR3 sequence is 16 residues long. The germline V gene encodes CDR1 SNHLY and CDR2 FYNNEI. The chain's CDR3 is CASSGQGALGTNVLTF. CDR3 sequence (DNA): TGTGCCAGCAGCGGACAGGGGGCCCTTGGGACCAACGTCCTGACTTTC. Combining the CDR3 with reference TRBV2 and TRBJ2-6 gives the whole variable domain EPEVTQTPSHQVTQMGQEVILRCVPISNHLYFYWYRQILGQKVEFLVSFYNNEISEKSEIFDDQFSVERPDGSNFTLKIRSTKLEDSAMYFCASSGQGALGTNVLTFGAGSRLTVL.

CDR3 sequence: CAWSVGDEQYF. CDR3 bases: TGTGCCTGGAGTGTAGGGGACGAGCAGTACTTC. The chain links TRBV30 to TRBJ2-7; maybe TRBD1 (5 bases). The CDR3 runs to 11 residues. V was trimmed by 0 bases and J by 5 bases, leaving 5 bases between them. Germline loops: CDR1 GTSNPN, CDR2 SVGIG (reference sequence). Based on the CDR3 plus reference TRBV30 and TRBJ2-7, the full variable domain is SQTIHQWPATLVQPVGSPLSLECTVEGTSNPNLYWYRQAAGRGLQLLFYSVGIGQISSEVPQNLSASRPQDRQFILSSKKLLLSDSGFYLCAWSVGDEQYFGPGTRLTVT.